Each of the 2 T cell receptor beta chains below was sequenced from the same sample in a study of blood T cell repertoires in COVID-19. Libraries were prepared by immunoSEQ multiplex PCR; TCRdb keeps only in-frame clonotypes and omits some of them. This sample has more than 85,000 clones, with just under 85% found just once. Input material: peripheral blood. All receptors come from a man aged 65 to 85 with acute or convalescent COVID-19.

The table lists this clone with a few counts. J is TRBJ2-3 and V is TRBV6-4, with TRBD2 identical over 12 bases. Per germline, CDR1 MRHNA and CDR2 SNTAGT. The CDR3 contains 16 residues. The V gene end was trimmed by 4 bases and the J gene end by 9 bases; junction bases not matched to a gene: 11. CDR3 coding DNA: TGTGCCAGCAGTGTCGGGACTAGCGGGTCGATAGTCACGCAGTATTTT. It codes for CASSVGTSGSIVTQYF.

The V and J genes are TRBV11-2 and TRBJ2-7; maybe TRBD2 (6 bases). The V and J ends lost 0 bases and 11 bases respectively, with 14 bases between them. Germline V gene data show CDR1 as SGHAT and CDR2 as FQNNGV. The CDR3 length is 13 residues. The CDR3: CASSLDSSVVEYF. CDR3 nucleotide sequence: TGTGCCAGCAGCTTAGACTCTAGCGTTGTTGAGTACTTC.